This T cell receptor beta chain was captured by sequencing in a study of PD-1 blockade in classical Hodgkin lymphoma. As concerns this clone: Its antigen is unknown.

The repertoire was sequenced with immunoSEQ multiplex PCR; TCRdb's copy has only in-frame clones and lacks some. The sample holds roughly 6,800 clones, about 77% seen once. Every patient was affected by relapse after autologous stem cell transplantation, while exposure to brentuximab vedotin was not uniform. Under best response, outcomes were complete response, partial response or progressive disease. The study's findings and limits: Complete responders had baseline diversity similar to newly diagnosed patients. A significant rise in TCR diversity was seen by C4D1 for CD4+ cells but not for CD8+ cells. When set against healthy donors, newly diagnosed patients were reported to show lower baseline TCR diversity.

The specimen was peripheral blood mononuclear cells (PBMCs), collected before the second cycle of nivolumab. The receptor was derived from a human donor with classical Hodgkin lymphoma.

CDR3 sequence: CASRTSGGRNTDTQYF. In DNA form, the CDR3 reads TGTGCCAGCAGGACTAGCGGGGGGCGGAACACAGATACGCAGTATTTT. The gene calls are TRBV2 and TRBJ2-3; TRBD2 matches 13 bases. The CDR3 spans 16 residues. Germline V lookup: CDR1 SNHLY, CDR2 FYNNEI. With 6 bases clipped from V and 2 bases from J, the junction kept 5 bases outside the gene matches.